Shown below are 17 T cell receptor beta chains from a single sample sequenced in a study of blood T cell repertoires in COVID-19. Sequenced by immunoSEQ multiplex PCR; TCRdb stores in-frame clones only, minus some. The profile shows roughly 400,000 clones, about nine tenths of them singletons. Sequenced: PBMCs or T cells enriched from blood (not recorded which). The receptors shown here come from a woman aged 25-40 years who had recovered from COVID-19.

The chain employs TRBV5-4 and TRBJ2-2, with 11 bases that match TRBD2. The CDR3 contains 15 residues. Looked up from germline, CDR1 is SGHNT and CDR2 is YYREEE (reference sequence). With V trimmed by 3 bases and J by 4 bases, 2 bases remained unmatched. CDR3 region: CASSSSGRSTGELFF. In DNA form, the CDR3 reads TGTGCCAGCAGCTCTAGCGGGAGGTCCACCGGGGAGCTGTTTTTT.

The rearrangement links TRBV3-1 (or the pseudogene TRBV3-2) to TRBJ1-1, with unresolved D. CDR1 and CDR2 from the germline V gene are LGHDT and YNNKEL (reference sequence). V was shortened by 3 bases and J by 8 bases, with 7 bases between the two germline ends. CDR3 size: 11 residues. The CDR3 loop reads CASSHEYEAFF. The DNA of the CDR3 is TGTGCCAGCAGCCACGAGTACGAAGCTTTCTTT.

CDR3: CASSYTTSGRANTGELFF. The DNA of the CDR3 is TGTGCCAGCAGCTATACGACTAGCGGGAGAGCGAACACCGGGGAGCTGTTTTTT. The gene calls are TRBV7-3 and TRBJ2-2; 12 bases agree with TRBD2. Unmatched junction bases numbered 6, after V lost 4 bases and J lost 0 bases. CDR3 length: 18 residues. Looked up from germline, CDR1 is SGHTA and CDR2 is FQGTGA.

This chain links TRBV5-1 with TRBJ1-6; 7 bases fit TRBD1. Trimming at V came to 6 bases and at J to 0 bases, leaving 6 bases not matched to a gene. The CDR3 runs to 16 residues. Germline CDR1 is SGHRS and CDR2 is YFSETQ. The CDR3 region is CASKLKGASYNSPLHF. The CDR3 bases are TGCGCCAGCAAATTGAAGGGGGCCTCCTATAATTCACCCCTCCACTTT.

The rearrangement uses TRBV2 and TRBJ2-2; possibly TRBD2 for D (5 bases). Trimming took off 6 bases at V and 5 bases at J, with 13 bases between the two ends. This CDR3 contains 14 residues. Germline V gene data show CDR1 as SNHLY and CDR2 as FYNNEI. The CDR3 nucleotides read TGTGCCAGCAGGGGAGAAGGTCTTACCGGGGAGCTGTTTTTT. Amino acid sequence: CASRGEGLTGELFF.

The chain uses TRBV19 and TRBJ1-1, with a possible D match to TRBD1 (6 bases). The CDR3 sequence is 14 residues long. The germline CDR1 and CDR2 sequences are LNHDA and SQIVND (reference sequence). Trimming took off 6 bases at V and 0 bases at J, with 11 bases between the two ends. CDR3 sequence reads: CASSPGHLNTEAFF. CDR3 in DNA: TGTGCCAGTAGCCCGGGACACCTGAACACTGAAGCTTTCTTT.

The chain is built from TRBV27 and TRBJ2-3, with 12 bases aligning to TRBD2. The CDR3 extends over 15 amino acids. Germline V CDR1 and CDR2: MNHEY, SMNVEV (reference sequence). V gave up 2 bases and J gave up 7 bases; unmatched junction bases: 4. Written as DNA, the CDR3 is TGTGCCAGCAGTTTAGCCGGACTAGCGGGATATACGCAGTATTTT. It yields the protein CASSLAGLAGYTQYF.

The CDR3 region has the DNA TGTGCCAGCAGCTTACTCTGGCTAGCGGGCGGAAATGAGCAGTTCTTC. This sequence encodes CASSLLWLAGGNEQFF. V and J are TRBV7-8 and TRBJ2-1; 8 positions match TRBD2. The V gene end was trimmed by 2 bases and the J gene end by 7 bases; junction bases not matched to a gene: 10. Germline lookup yields CDR1 SGHVS and CDR2 FQNEAQ. The CDR3 spans 16 residues.

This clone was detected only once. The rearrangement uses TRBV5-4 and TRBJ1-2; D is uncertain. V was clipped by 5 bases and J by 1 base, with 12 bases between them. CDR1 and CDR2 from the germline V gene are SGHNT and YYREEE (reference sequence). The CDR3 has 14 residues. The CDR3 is CASREGGLNYGYTF. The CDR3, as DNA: TGTGCCAGCAGGGAGGGAGGGCTTAACTATGGCTACACCTTC. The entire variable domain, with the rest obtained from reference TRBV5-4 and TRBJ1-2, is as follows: ETGVTQSPTHLIKTRGQQVTLRCSSQSGHNTVSWYQQALGQGPQFIFQYYREEENGRGNFPPRFSGLQFPNYSSELNVNALELDDSALYLCASREGGLNYGYTFGSGTRLTVV.

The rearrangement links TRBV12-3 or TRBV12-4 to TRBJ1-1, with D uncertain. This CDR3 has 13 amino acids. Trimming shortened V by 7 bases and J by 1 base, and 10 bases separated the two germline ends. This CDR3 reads CASTLNGNTEAFF. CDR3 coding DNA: TGTGCCAGCACCCTTAACGGGAACACTGAAGCTTTCTTT.

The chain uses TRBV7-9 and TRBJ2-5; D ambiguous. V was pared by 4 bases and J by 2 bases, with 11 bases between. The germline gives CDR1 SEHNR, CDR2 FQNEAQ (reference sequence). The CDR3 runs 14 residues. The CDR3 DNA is TGTGCCAGCAGCTCTGGGTACAGACAAGAGACCCAGTACTTC. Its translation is CASSSGYRQETQYF.

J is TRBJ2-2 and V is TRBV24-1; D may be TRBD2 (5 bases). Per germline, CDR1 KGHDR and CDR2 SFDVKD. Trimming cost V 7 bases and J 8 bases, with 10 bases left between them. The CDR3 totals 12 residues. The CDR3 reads CATSGGRGELFF. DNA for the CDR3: TGTGCCACCAGCGGAGGTCGGGGGGAGCTGTTTTTT.

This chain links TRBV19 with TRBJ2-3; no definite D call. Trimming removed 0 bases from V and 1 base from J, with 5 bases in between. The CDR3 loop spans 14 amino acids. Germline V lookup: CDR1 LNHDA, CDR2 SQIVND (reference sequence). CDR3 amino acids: CASSIDPGTDTQYF. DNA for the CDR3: TGTGCCAGTAGTATAGATCCGGGCACAGATACGCAGTATTTT.

The CDR3, as DNA: TGTGCCAGCGGATACAGGGGTGGCTACACCTTC. Amino acids: CASGYRGGYTF. The chain recombines TRBV6-5 with TRBJ1-2; TRBD1 matches 7 bases. The CDR3 extends over 11 amino acids. From germline, CDR1 is MNHEY and CDR2 SVGAGI. V shed 8 bases and J 7 bases; nucleotides not matched to a gene: 4.

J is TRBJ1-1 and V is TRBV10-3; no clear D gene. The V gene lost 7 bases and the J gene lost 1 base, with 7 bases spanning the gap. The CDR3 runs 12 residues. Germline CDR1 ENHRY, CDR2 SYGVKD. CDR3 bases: TGTGCCATCAAGGCGGGGAACACTGAAGCTTTCTTT. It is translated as CAIKAGNTEAFF.

The CDR3 loop is CAWSVLGTDSYEQYF. As DNA, the CDR3 is TGTGCCTGGAGTGTACTTGGGACAGATTCCTACGAGCAGTACTTC. This chain connects TRBV30 to TRBJ2-7; 7 bases are a match to TRBD1. Per the germline V gene, CDR1 is GTSNPN and CDR2 is SVGIG (reference sequence). CDR3 length: 15 residues. V trimming: 0 bases; J trimming: 1 base; junction bases outside the gene matches: 6.

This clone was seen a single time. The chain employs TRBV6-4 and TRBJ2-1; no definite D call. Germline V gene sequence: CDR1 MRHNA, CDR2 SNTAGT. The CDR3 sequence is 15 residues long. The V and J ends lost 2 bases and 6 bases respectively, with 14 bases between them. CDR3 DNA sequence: TGTGCCAGCAGTGACGGAAGCTTCCCAGGCAATGAGCAGTTCTTC. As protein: CASSDGSFPGNEQFF.